The 29 T cell receptor beta chains below all came from one sample that was sequenced in a study of T cell responses to AZD1222 COVID-19 vaccine. Clones were sequenced by immunoSEQ multiplex PCR, and TCRdb holds only the in-frame ones, with some missing. The top ten hold roughly 20% of the sample, which has approximately 100,000 clones, approximately 88% seen once. The input for sequencing was peripheral blood, taken on day 0 of AZD1222 vaccination. These receptors originate from an adult in good health.

V and J are TRBV27 and TRBJ1-4, with D tentatively TRBD1 (5 bases). The germline V gene has CDR1 MNHEY and CDR2 SMNVEV (reference sequence). The CDR3 loop spans 11 amino acids. With 8 bases removed from V and 8 bases from J, the gap between germline ends came to 9 bases. The CDR3 DNA reads TGTGCCAGCTTCCGACAGGAAAAACTGTTTTTT. It codes for CASFRQEKLFF.

The chain combines TRBV5-4 with TRBJ2-5; 8 bases fit TRBD2. The ends lost 7 bases at V and 0 bases at J; junction bases unmatched: 5. The V gene's germline CDR1 is SGHNT and CDR2 YYREEE (reference sequence). This CDR3 has 14 residues. The CDR3 DNA follows: TGTGCCAGCTGGGCGGGGGGACACCAAGAGACCCAGTACTTC. It specifies CASWAGGHQETQYF.

The chain has TRBV18 and TRBJ2-7; the D is unclear. Deletions cut 2 bases from V and 2 bases from J, with 4 bases between. From germline, CDR1 is KGHSH and CDR2 LQKENI. This CDR3 spans 12 amino acids. CDR3 loop: CASSPGAYEQYF. Written as DNA, the CDR3 is TGTGCCAGCTCACCAGGGGCCTACGAGCAGTACTTC.

This clone was seen a single time. V and J are TRBV7-8 and TRBJ2-7; TRBD2 agrees at 13 bases. V dropped 5 bases and J dropped 2; count of bases not matched to a gene: 3. Germline CDR1 is SGHVS and CDR2 is FQNEAQ. The CDR3 has 15 residues. The CDR3 sequence: CASSPTSGRTYEQYF. In nucleotides, the CDR3 is TGTGCCAGCAGCCCGACTAGCGGGAGGACCTACGAGCAGTACTTC.

This rearrangement joins TRBV5-1 to TRBJ1-3; perhaps TRBD1 as D (5 bases). The V gene's germline CDR1 is SGHRS and CDR2 YFSETQ. This CDR3 region has 16 residues. V was pared by 4 bases and J by 0 bases, with 14 bases between. In nucleotides, the CDR3 is TGCGCCAGCAGCACGGGACTCTCAAGCTCTGGAAACACCATATATTTT. Amino acids: CASSTGLSSSGNTIYF.

This clone occurred a few times. In DNA form, the CDR3 reads TGTGCCAGCGACAGGGTGGGTCAGCCCCAGCATTTT. Protein sequence: CASDRVGQPQHF. The gene calls are TRBV2 and TRBJ1-5, with 7 bases lining up with TRBD1. This CDR3 has 12 residues. CDR1 SNHLY and CDR2 FYNNEI come from the germline V gene. V lost 8 bases, J lost 6 bases, and 4 bases stayed unmatched.

This clone was counted at least ten times. The chain is built from TRBV3-1 (or the pseudogene TRBV3-2) and TRBJ1-1; TRBD1 matches at 8 bases. The germline V gene encodes CDR1 LGHDT and CDR2 YNNKEL (reference sequence). Trimming cost V 1 base and J 4 bases; bases outside gene matches: 5. The CDR3 sequence is 15 residues long. The DNA for the CDR3 is TGTGCCAGCAGCCAAGGGACAGGGCCGGGCACTGAAGCTTTCTTT. Its protein product is CASSQGTGPGTEAFF.

This chain connects TRBV10-3 to TRBJ2-3; possible D gene TRBD2, 6 bases. Trimming cost V 0 bases and J 4 bases, with 14 bases left between them. This CDR3 spans 16 amino acids. The germline V gene has CDR1 ENHRY and CDR2 SYGVKD. The CDR3, as DNA: TGTGCCATCAGTGAGTCAGTGGGGCGCGGGGCAGATACGCAGTATTTT. This translates into CAISESVGRGADTQYF.

The chain joins TRBV6-5 to TRBJ1-2, with D perhaps TRBD1 (5 bases). Trimming removed 7 bases at V and 5 bases at J, with 14 bases between. The germline CDR1 and CDR2 sequences are MNHEY and SVGAGI. This CDR3 contains 13 residues. In DNA, the CDR3 is TGTGCCAGCACGGGGGGTCCGGGTTATGGCTACACCTTC. The encoded protein is CASTGGPGYGYTF.

The chain is built from TRBV10-3 and TRBJ2-7; D possibly uses TRBD1 or TRBD2 (5 bases each). The germline V and J ends were trimmed by 6 bases and 4 bases, with 22 bases remaining between them. Germline V gives CDR1 ENHRY, CDR2 SYGVKD. The length of the CDR3 is 16 residues. CDR3 sequence: CAISPSTLRDGYEQYF. In DNA, the CDR3 is TGTGCCATCAGCCCATCGACCCTAAGGGACGGTTACGAGCAGTACTTC.

J is TRBJ2-7 and V is TRBV10-1; the D is unclear. This CDR3 is 14 amino acids long. V lost 4 bases and J lost 1, with 11 bases in between. The V gene's germline CDR1 is WNHNN and CDR2 SYGVQD (reference sequence). The CDR3 region is CASSGARSSYEQYF. CDR3 coding DNA: TGCGCCAGCAGTGGCGCAAGGTCATCCTACGAGCAGTACTTC.

V gene TRBV6-2 or TRBV6-3 combines with J gene TRBJ2-7, with D perhaps TRBD1 (6 bases). Trimming removed 2 bases from V and 4 bases from J, with 6 bases in between. The CDR3 contains 12 residues. Germline loops: CDR1 MNHEY, CDR2 SVGEGT. The CDR3 here is CASSYGQYEQYF. The CDR3, as DNA: TGTGCCAGCAGTTACGGACAGTACGAGCAGTACTTC.

The CDR3 DNA follows: TGTGCCAGCAGCTTTGCCAGGAGCACAGATACGCAGTATTTT. It encodes CASSFARSTDTQYF. This chain connects TRBV5-4 to TRBJ2-3; D is unclear. The germline V gene has CDR1 SGHNT and CDR2 YYREEE (reference sequence). This CDR3 has 14 residues. The germline V and J ends were trimmed by 2 bases and 0 bases, with 7 bases remaining between them.

The rearrangement uses TRBV18 and TRBJ1-4; 8 nucleotides agree with TRBD1. The CDR3 length is 16 residues. V trimming: 3 bases; J trimming: 6 bases; junction bases outside the gene matches: 9. Germline V gene lookup returns CDR1 KGHSH and CDR2 LQKENI. DNA of the CDR3: TGTGCCAGCTCACCTCAACAGGGGGTGGGTGATGAAAAACTGTTTTTT. It yields the protein CASSPQQGVGDEKLFF.

This rearrangement joins TRBV6-4 to TRBJ1-1; perhaps TRBD1 as D (6 bases). V lost 2 bases, J lost 0 bases, and 10 bases lay in between. Per germline, CDR1 MRHNA and CDR2 SNTAGT. CDR3 length: 15 amino acids. CDR3 loop: CASSDPGHLNTEAFF. The CDR3 coding sequence is TGTGCCAGCAGTGACCCGGGACACCTGAACACTGAAGCTTTCTTT.

J is TRBJ2-7 and V is TRBV27; 11 bases line up with TRBD2. CDR1 MNHEY and CDR2 SMNVEV come from the germline V gene (reference sequence). CDR3 length: 19 residues. V lost 2 bases, J lost 3 bases, and 15 bases stayed unmatched. The CDR3, as DNA: TGTGCCAGCAGTTTAGGGGGCCCGGGACTAGCGGCTCCTCTCTACGAGCAGTACTTC. This encodes CASSLGGPGLAAPLYEQYF.

V usage is TRBV5-1 and J usage is TRBJ2-7; D possibly corresponds to TRBD1 (6 bases). The V gene lost 4 bases and the J gene lost 6 bases, with 11 bases spanning the gap. CDR1 is SGHRS, CDR2 YFSETQ, per germline. The CDR3 extends over 12 amino acids. CDR3 residues: CASSQQGREQYF. The CDR3 DNA reads as TGCGCCAGCAGCCAACAGGGCCGCGAGCAGTACTTC.

The genes are TRBV6-5 and TRBJ1-2, with TRBD1 matching 8 bases. V lost 6 bases, J lost 7 bases, and 7 bases stayed unmatched. Per germline, CDR1 MNHEY and CDR2 SVGAGI. The CDR3 consists of 13 residues. The CDR3 bases are TGTGCCAGCAGCGTAGGACAGGGAGGTGGCTACACCTTC. Its protein is CASSVGQGGGYTF.

The gene calls are TRBV29-1 and TRBJ2-7; 7 bases agree with TRBD1. The CDR3 totals 12 residues. V shed 7 bases and J 4 bases; nucleotides not matched to a gene: 7. CDR1 is SQVTM and CDR2 is ANQGSEA in the germline V gene. The CDR3 region is CSAEGQKYEQYF. CDR3 sequence (DNA): TGCAGCGCAGAGGGACAGAAATACGAGCAGTACTTC.

This chain uses TRBV24-1 with TRBJ2-3; tentatively, D is TRBD2 (6 bases). The CDR3 is made up of 17 amino acids. Germline V gene data show CDR1 as KGHDR and CDR2 as SFDVKD. The V end was cut by 5 bases, the J end by 0 bases, with 17 bases between. CDR3 DNA sequence: TGTGCCACCAGTGGGTCCCCTTACAGCGGGAGCACAGATACGCAGTATTTT. This gives the protein CATSGSPYSGSTDTQYF.

As DNA, the CDR3 is TGTGCCAGCAGCGCTATAGCGGACAGCTCCTACAATGAGCAGTTCTTC. It yields the protein CASSAIADSSYNEQFF. The rearrangement uses TRBV21-1 and TRBJ2-1. TRBV21-1 is a pseudogene segment. This CDR3 is 16 amino acids long.

This clone was picked up one time. This chain uses TRBV27 with TRBJ2-1; TRBD1 matches 11 bases. The germline CDR1 and CDR2 sequences are MNHEY and SMNVEV (reference sequence). This CDR3 is built from 17 residues. Trimming removed 2 bases from V and 7 bases from J; junction bases left unmatched: 10. CDR3 in DNA: TGTGCCAGCAGTTTAGTCGCCGGGACAGGGGGGTCGAATGAGCAGTTCTTC. It encodes CASSLVAGTGGSNEQFF.

The chain links TRBV19 to TRBJ2-5; D possibly uses TRBD1 or TRBD2 (5 bases each). The CDR3 is 15 amino acids. The V end lost 3 bases, the J end lost 1 base, and 12 bases lay between the germline ends. The germline gives CDR1 LNHDA, CDR2 SQIVND (reference sequence). The CDR3 DNA reads TGTGCCAGTAGTATCGGGACGAGAGGCCAAGAGACCCAGTACTTC. Protein sequence: CASSIGTRGQETQYF. Full variable domain (outside the CDR3, taken from reference TRBV19 and TRBJ2-5): DGGITQSPKYLFRKEGQNVTLSCEQNLNHDAMYWYRQDPGQGLRLIYYSQIVNDFQKGDIAEGYSVSREKKESFPLTVTSAQKNPTAFYLCASSIGTRGQETQYFGPGTRLLVL.

This chain joins TRBV10-3 and TRBJ1-5, with 10 bases that match TRBD1. The trim removed 6 bases at V and 2 bases at J, leaving 1 base unmatched. Germline-derived CDR1 and CDR2 are ENHRY and SYGVKD. This CDR3 contains 14 residues. The CDR3 region has the DNA TGTGCCATCAGGGGGACAGGGGGCAATCAGCCCCAGCATTTT. This sequence encodes CAIRGTGGNQPQHF.

This chain uses TRBV19 with TRBJ2-7, with D tentatively TRBD2 (5 bases). V was clipped by 2 bases and J by 6 bases, with 11 bases between them. Germline V gene lookup returns CDR1 LNHDA and CDR2 SQIVND (reference sequence). CDR3 length equals 13 residues. Here the CDR3 DNA reads TGTGCCAGTAGTATACGGGGATACGGCGAGCAGTACTTC. Its translation is CASSIRGYGEQYF.

The rearrangement uses TRBV4-2 and TRBJ2-1, with TRBD2 matching over 10 bases. The CDR3 is made up of 16 amino acids. The germline V gene has CDR1 LGHNA and CDR2 YNFKEQ. V trimming: 0 bases; J trimming: 6 bases; junction bases outside the gene matches: 5. The CDR3 DNA follows: TGTGCCAGCAGCCAAGATAGCGGGAGGAATCTCAATGAGCAGTTCTTC. This codes for CASSQDSGRNLNEQFF.

The chain carries TRBV7-9 and TRBJ1-1; D gene uncertain. Germline assignment: CDR1 SEHNR and CDR2 FQNEAQ (reference sequence). Deletions cut 5 bases from V and 1 base from J, with 8 bases between. This CDR3 has 13 amino acids. CDR3: CASSLVGNTEAFF. DNA for the CDR3: TGTGCCAGCAGCCTTGTCGGGAACACTGAAGCTTTCTTT.

V is TRBV7-2 and J is TRBJ1-2; TRBD1 matches 7 bases. Germline loops: CDR1 SGHTA, CDR2 FQGNSA. Trimming took 1 base from V and 5 from J; bases not matched to a gene: 4. The CDR3 runs to 14 residues. In DNA form, the CDR3 reads TGTGCCAGCAGCTTAGAGGGGGCCTTGTATGGCTACACCTTC. This codes for CASSLEGALYGYTF.

V is TRBV19 and J is TRBJ2-1, with D possibly called TRBD1 or TRBD2 (7 bases each). V was cut by 10 bases and J by 0 bases, with 19 bases left in between. The CDR3 is made up of 16 amino acids. Germline V lookup: CDR1 LNHDA, CDR2 SQIVND (reference sequence). CDR3 DNA sequence: TGTGCCACCTCAGGGGGGGGGAGATCCTCCTACAATGAGCAGTTCTTC. Its translation: CATSGGGRSSYNEQFF.